This T cell receptor beta chain was identified in a study of tumor-infiltrating lymphocytes in primary liver carcinoma (dated 2017 in TCRdb). Background for the entire study: Hepatocellular carcinoma (four) or combined HCC and intrahepatic cholangiocarcinoma (one) was present in the five patients, who were three men and two women aged 30 to 69 years. A total of about 35 specimens from 5 patients went through TCRbeta repertoire sequencing, namely 25 tumor regions, 5 adjacent noncancerous liver tissues and 5 peripheral blood samples. The five patients had tumors staged T1-T3 N0M0, with maximum diameters ranging from roughly 4.2 to 10 cm. To link TCRbeta repertoire diversity to the local molecular phenotype, the 20 to 25 tumor region samples were profiled with Agilent mRNA microarrays. The study combined TCRbeta repertoire sequencing, expression microarrays and whole-exome sequencing across five regions of each liver tumor, with adjacent normal tissue and blood. High reproducibility was observed for the technical replicate repertoires, with mean shared-clone rates about 0.92 and correlation coefficients above 0.95. Samples yielded roughly 3.5 to 8 million productive TCRbeta reads; read depth did not differ significantly between tissue types.

Worth noting for this clonotype: The specificity of this receptor is unknown. This may stem from a read error, because a much larger clone lies one nucleotide away.

Broader findings and caveats from the paper: Only roughly 8-25% of top clones appeared in all five regions of a tumor, which suggests that tumor-infiltrating T cells are spatially heterogeneous. Repertoire overlap was found to be higher between tumor regions (mean around 35%) than between tumor-adjacent (around 17%) or tumor-blood (around 15%) pairs, consistent with antigen-driven expansion. Because sequencing covered only the TCR beta chain and unpaired alpha chains were not captured, true repertoire diversity is likely underestimated. Bulk unsorted samples precluded comparing CD4+ and CD8+ T cell repertoires. A significantly larger repertoire fraction was made up by the top 250 clones in tumors than in blood (p = 0.039). The study included only five patients, and the authors note findings should be validated in a larger study.

TCRbeta-specific cDNA was reverse-transcribed from about 520 ng total RNA using a constant-region primer and ProtoScript II reverse transcriptase. Construction of the TCRbeta libraries relied on three nested rounds of multiplex PCR, following a slightly modified ARM-PCR procedure. Sample barcodes and Illumina adapters were added in a final 25-cycle PCR using Deep VentR polymerase. Before sequencing, amplicons of 200-500 bp were purified from gel using a QIAquick gel extraction kit. An Illumina HiSeq 2500 was used to sequence the TCRbeta amplicons with 250-bp paired-end reads. Regarding the original processing steps: Reads were quality-trimmed with Trimmomatic v0.33, and paired reads were merged with FLASH v1.2.11 to recover full CDR3 sequences. V, D and J germline segments were assigned to the rearranged TCRbeta sequences using MiGEC v1.2.1b. Clonotype statistics and Shannon-Wiener diversity indices were calculated with VDJtools v1.0.0. Except for diversity analysis, only the 250 most abundant clonotypes of each sample were used in subsequent analyses to reduce sampling bias. TCRdb itself trimmed the public reads at Q25 with fastp, ran MiXCR and retained productive beta chains. Each entry merges the rows of one CDR3 protein and shows their most common DNA and genes. The V and J calls here are based on TCRdb, not the publication. The table for this sample lists about 84,000 distinct CDR3 sequences; roughly 72% of them were counted only once. The ten largest clones represent roughly a fifth of the sample.

Total RNA and DNA were co-extracted without cell sorting from around 20-30 mg of bulk tissue using the AllPrep DNA/RNA mini kit. Between November 2015 and March 2016, about five patients in China with histopathologically diagnosed primary liver carcinoma had their tumors surgically resected. Patients had chronic HBV infection and were treatment-naive at sampling. Five spatially separated regions were sampled per tumor: superior, inferior, left-lateral and right-lateral poles, plus the tumor centre. According to histology, viable tumor cells made up more than 80% of every tumor sample. Fresh tumor and adjacent tissue pieces were bisected, with one half stored in RNAlater at -80 degrees C and the other half sent for histology. The sequence derives from a man aged 40-49 years with primary liver carcinoma and hepatitis B virus infection. The sequenced sample consisted of liver tumor tissue from sampling region 1. This sample's cell subset or site label indicates: tumor region T1, superior pole.

The nucleotide sequence is TGTGACAGCAGTCTAGCGGAAGAGACCCAGTACTTC. Its translation reads: CDSSLAEETQYF. In this chain, TRBV2 is recombined with TRBJ2-5, and TRBD2 aligns with 7 junction nucleotides. For CDR1 and CDR2, the germline V gene lists SNHLY and FYNNEI. The cysteine opens and the phenylalanine closes a CDR3 of 12 amino acids. The retained sequence is limited to the CDR3, 36 bases, with the frame set at the first base.